This T cell receptor (beta chain) is drawn from a study of vaccination effects on CD4 cells after COVID-19. The method was immunoSEQ multiplex PCR; TCRdb's version includes in-frame clones alone and lacks a portion of them. The repertoire has tens of thousands of clones, about 65% of them found once; the top ten carry approximately 4%. Pools of viral peptides were used by the ViraFEST assay to expand antigen-specific CD4+ T cells ahead of sequencing. After less than twelve days in culture, the CD4+ T cells were isolated. Negative nucleocapsid antibody tests before and after vaccination confirmed no previous SARS-CoV-2 infection. Trimming cost V 3 bases and J 2 bases, with 10 bases left between them. The CDR3 has 14 residues. CDR1 SGHTA and CDR2 FQGNSA come from the germline V gene. Comment on this clone: Its antigen is unidentified.

General study results and limits: Early post-infection timepoints were absent, and convalescent patients were few.

This chain joins TRBV7-2 and TRBJ2-5; D may be TRBD2 (5 bases). The source material was CD4+ T cells from PBMCs cultured with HCoV-OC43 spike peptides, sampled before COVID-19 vaccination. As to subset: HCoV-OC43 spike overlapping peptide pool stimulation. This clonotype was obtained from a human donor who received a COVID-19 vaccine. This CDR3 reads CASSFTSFQETQYF. The CDR3 nucleotides are TGTGCCAGCAGCTTTACTAGTTTTCAAGAGACCCAGTACTTC.